The 26 T cell receptor beta chains in this list originate from one sample, sequenced in a study of blood T cell repertoires in COVID-19 (dated by TCRdb to 2018 to 2021). Receptors were amplified or captured by the immunoSEQ multiplex PCR assay. The table was pulled from immuneACCESS by TCRdb, which kept in-frame rearrangements only. Such tables lose some clones; where checked, under half of the loss comes from unresolved V genes, and the rest has no known cause. For this sample there are some 190,000 clones; around four fifths appear just once. The top ten hold approximately 19% of the sample. Material: peripheral blood. The receptors come from a human donor in a cohort sampled during active COVID-19.

V usage is TRBV28 and J usage is TRBJ2-2; D is possibly TRBD2 (6 bases). V lost 11 bases and J 1 base, leaving 17 bases between the germline ends. The CDR3 is 15 amino acids. CDR1 is MDHEN, CDR2 SYDVKM, per germline. CDR3 residues: CAGGRVGGNTGELFF. In nucleotides, the CDR3 is TGTGCCGGCGGGCGCGTCGGGGGGAACACCGGGGAGCTGTTTTTT.

The rearrangement joins TRBV19 to TRBJ1-1; TRBD1 matches at 8 bases. V lost 10 bases and J lost 3; bases outside the gene matches: 10. The germline V gene encodes CDR1 LNHDA and CDR2 SQIVND (reference sequence). The CDR3 totals 14 residues. The CDR3, as DNA: TGTGCCACCAGTCAGGGGGCGGGCGACACTGAAGCTTTCTTT. Its protein is CATSQGAGDTEAFF.

The chain is built from TRBV6-1 and TRBJ1-5; the D is unclear. Germline V gene sequence: CDR1 MNHNS, CDR2 SASEGT. The CDR3 is 15 amino acids. V lost 0 bases and J lost 4, with 10 bases in between. This CDR3 is CASSEAGGSNQPQHF. In DNA form, the CDR3 reads TGTGCCAGCAGTGAAGCAGGAGGGTCTAATCAGCCCCAGCATTTT.

The CDR3 loop is CASSLSGTGNNEQFF. CDR3 sequence (DNA): TGTGCCAGCAGCCTATCCGGGACAGGGAACAATGAGCAGTTCTTC. The genes are TRBV7-2 and TRBJ2-1; 9 bases map to TRBD1. Trimming cost V 5 bases and J 5 bases; bases outside gene matches: 7. This CDR3 has 15 residues. Germline V gene lookup returns CDR1 SGHTA and CDR2 FQGNSA.

The rearrangement links TRBV24-1 to TRBJ2-1; D perhaps matches TRBD1 (6 bases). This CDR3 spans 14 amino acids. Germline V gene sequence: CDR1 KGHDR, CDR2 SFDVKD. V lost 1 base and J 7 bases, leaving 10 bases between the germline ends. CDR3 in DNA: TGTGCCACCAGTGATTTTCAGGGGAGAAATGAGCAGTTCTTC. Its protein is CATSDFQGRNEQFF.

The chain uses TRBV7-9 and TRBJ2-5, with 8 nucleotides matching TRBD1. CDR3 size: 14 residues. CDR1 SEHNR and CDR2 FQNEAQ come from the germline V gene (reference sequence). V lost 5 bases and J lost 3; bases outside the gene matches: 5. The CDR3 reads CASSHSDREETQYF. In DNA form, the CDR3 reads TGTGCCAGCAGCCACTCGGACAGGGAAGAGACCCAGTACTTC.

The chain joins TRBV29-1 to TRBJ2-7, with 9 bases that match TRBD1. CDR3 size: 13 residues. Germline CDR1 SQVTM, CDR2 ANQGSEA. J was trimmed by 5 bases and V by 7 bases; bases with no gene match: 9. The CDR3 sequence is CSGTGTGRHEQYF. The DNA for the CDR3 is TGCAGCGGCACCGGGACAGGGAGGCACGAGCAGTACTTC.

This clone was observed a single time. The chain carries TRBV7-8 and TRBJ1-5; tentative D call: TRBD1 (6 bases). Germline values: CDR1 SGHVS, CDR2 FQNEAQ. This CDR3 contains 14 residues. V lost 5 bases to trimming and J lost 7 bases, with 15 bases between them. CDR3 sequence: CASSALQGGQPQHF. The CDR3 DNA reads TGTGCCAGCAGCGCTTTACAGGGCGGGCAGCCCCAGCATTTT.

V and J are TRBV6-1 and TRBJ2-1; D not certain. The germline gives CDR1 MNHNS, CDR2 SASEGT. The CDR3 runs to 12 residues. Trimming left V 2 bases short and J 11 bases short, with 10 bases between. CDR3 sequence reads: CASSESITKQFF. The CDR3 bases are TGTGCCAGCAGTGAATCTATCACCAAGCAGTTCTTC.

The chain couples TRBV19 to TRBJ1-5; 8 bases line up with TRBD1. The V gene end was trimmed by 7 bases and the J gene end by 6 bases; junction bases not matched to a gene: 8. Germline lookup yields CDR1 LNHDA and CDR2 SQIVND (reference sequence). CDR3 length: 14 amino acids. CDR3 in amino acids: CASMTGEVGQPQHF. The CDR3 bases are TGTGCCAGTATGACAGGGGAAGTGGGTCAGCCCCAGCATTTT.

The V gene is TRBV10-2, the J gene TRBJ1-2, with D tentatively TRBD1 (5 bases). The CDR3 loop spans 14 amino acids. The V gene's germline CDR1 is WSHSY and CDR2 SAAADI. Trimming took 4 bases from V and 3 from J, leaving 12 bases between them. In nucleotides, the CDR3 is TGCGCCAGCAGTGTGAGGAGGGGCGACTATGGCTACACCTTC. Translated, it gives CASSVRRGDYGYTF.

The V and J genes are TRBV7-2 and TRBJ2-3; TRBD2 matches at 8 bases. The germline CDR1 and CDR2 sequences are SGHTA and FQGNSA. This CDR3 is 16 amino acids long. Losses at the gene ends were 5 bases for V and 6 bases for J; bases not matched to a gene: 13. CDR3 in DNA: TGTGCCAGCAGCACCTTTCCCAGCGGGAGAGGGGATACGCAGTATTTT. Amino acids: CASSTFPSGRGDTQYF. The full variable domain, completed using reference TRBV7-2 and TRBJ2-3, is GAGVSQSPSNKVTEKGKDVELRCDPISGHTALYWYRQSLGQGLEFLIYFQGNSAPDKSGLPSDRFSAERTGGSVSTLTIQRTQQEDSAVYLCASSTFPSGRGDTQYFGPGTRLTVL.

The chain joins TRBV7-7 to TRBJ2-5; a possible D gene is TRBD1 (6 bases). The CDR3 has 15 amino acids. Trimming removed 1 base from V and 5 bases from J, with 14 bases in between. Germline lookup yields CDR1 SSHAT and CDR2 FNYEAQ (reference sequence). The CDR3 DNA follows: TGTGCCAGCAGCTTAGTGATGGGGGCGGTTGAGACCCAGTACTTC. Its translation is CASSLVMGAVETQYF. Looking up the rest from reference TRBV7-7 and TRBJ2-5 gives the full variable domain: GAGVSQSPRYKVTKRGQDVTLRCDPISSHATLYWYQQALGQGPEFLTYFNYEAQPDKSGLPSDRFSAERPEGSISTLTIQRTEQRDSAMYRCASSLVMGAVETQYFGPGTRLLVL.

The chain recombines TRBV6-5 with TRBJ1-2; weak D call: TRBD1 (5 bases). This CDR3 is 14 amino acids long. Trimming took 4 bases from V and 13 from J, leaving 22 bases between them. The V gene's germline CDR1 is MNHEY and CDR2 SVGAGI. The CDR3 loop reads CASSFSGDGEAATF. The DNA of the CDR3 is TGTGCCAGCAGTTTTTCTGGGGACGGGGAGGCCGCCACCTTC.

This rearrangement joins TRBV5-8 to TRBJ2-1, with D possibly being TRBD2 (5 bases). Germline V lookup: CDR1 SGHTS, CDR2 YDEGEE. This CDR3 spans 12 amino acids. Trimming cost V 7 bases and J 9 bases, with 14 bases left between them. The CDR3, as DNA: TGTGCCAGCTGGACGGGGAGCAGTGAGCAGTTCTTC. It codes for CASWTGSSEQFF.

This sequence joins TRBV19 and TRBJ1-3; unclear D gene. V shed 9 bases and J shed 2 bases, with 14 bases lying between them. In germline, CDR1 is LNHDA, CDR2 SQIVND (reference sequence). This CDR3 comprises 14 residues. The CDR3: CASGGNPTGNTIYF. The CDR3, as DNA: TGTGCCAGCGGCGGAAACCCGACTGGAAACACCATATATTTT.

This chain links TRBV30 with TRBJ2-6; 10 bases are a match to TRBD1. The V gene end was trimmed by 2 bases and the J gene end by 1 base; junction bases not matched to a gene: 11. The length of the CDR3 is 19 residues. Germline V CDR1 and CDR2: GTSNPN, SVGIG (reference sequence). CDR3 sequence (DNA): TGTGCCTGGAGTAAGGGTGTGGGACAGGGGTTTTCTGGGGCCAACGTCCTGACTTTC. It codes for CAWSKGVGQGFSGANVLTF.

The gene calls are TRBV19 and TRBJ1-3, with D uncertain. Trimming stripped 7 bases from V and 1 base from J, with 14 bases between. Germline lookup yields CDR1 LNHDA and CDR2 SQIVND (reference sequence). The CDR3 contains 15 residues. The CDR3 DNA reads TGTGCCAGTACCCCAGAGGCTTATTCTGGAAACACCATATATTTT. Translation: CASTPEAYSGNTIYF.

The chain links TRBV5-1 to TRBJ1-1, with D perhaps TRBD1 (5 bases). Germline V gene lookup returns CDR1 SGHRS and CDR2 YFSETQ. V was trimmed by 0 bases and J by 2 bases, leaving 11 bases between them. This CDR3 region has 15 residues. CDR3 loop: CASSLDVRANTEAFF. The CDR3 DNA reads as TGCGCCAGCAGCTTGGATGTCAGGGCCAACACTGAAGCTTTCTTT.

The rearrangement joins TRBV28 to TRBJ1-5; 7 nucleotides align to TRBD1. The ends lost 1 base at V and 0 bases at J; junction bases unmatched: 6. CDR1 is MDHEN and CDR2 is SYDVKM in the germline V gene. The CDR3 has 17 amino acids. CDR3 sequence (DNA): TGTGCCAGCAGTTTATACAGGGGACAGCATAGCAATCAGCCCCAGCATTTT. This translates into CASSLYRGQHSNQPQHF.

The V gene is TRBV28, the J gene TRBJ2-7; no firm D call. The CDR3 totals 12 residues. CDR1 is MDHEN, CDR2 SYDVKM, per germline. Trimming took 8 bases from V and 2 from J, leaving 10 bases between them. The CDR3 loop reads CASCTTTYEQYF. The CDR3 bases are TGTGCCAGCTGTACAACGACCTACGAGCAGTACTTC.

J is TRBJ1-2 and V is TRBV27; 7 bases align to TRBD1. Looked up from germline, CDR1 is MNHEY and CDR2 is SMNVEV (reference sequence). J gave up 2 bases and V 4 bases, and 4 bases lay outside the gene matches. The CDR3 is made up of 14 amino acids. The CDR3 bases are TGTGCCAGCAGTTATGGCAGGGGGAACTATGGCTACACCTTC. This translates into CASSYGRGNYGYTF.

The chain uses TRBV19 and TRBJ1-5; 10 nucleotides match TRBD1. Germline loops: CDR1 LNHDA, CDR2 SQIVND (reference sequence). This CDR3 contains 16 residues. V trimming: 9 bases; J trimming: 0 bases; junction bases outside the gene matches: 8. In DNA form, the CDR3 reads TGTGCCAGCCAGACAGGGGGCGGGTATAGCAATCAGCCCCAGCATTTT. This codes for CASQTGGGYSNQPQHF.

CDR3 amino acids: CASSRTYIYEQYV. The CDR3 bases are TGTGCCAGCAGTCGAACTTATATATACGAGCAGTACGTC. This sequence joins TRBV6-5 and TRBJ2-7; no definite D call. CDR3 size: 13 residues. Between the trimmed V and J ends, which lost 5 bases and 4 bases, there was a span of 12 bases. Germline assignment: CDR1 MNHEY and CDR2 SVGAGI.

This chain links TRBV2 with TRBJ1-5; a possible D gene is TRBD1 (5 bases). Trimming removed 6 bases at V and 1 base at J, with 10 bases between. Germline CDR1 SNHLY, CDR2 FYNNEI. This CDR3 region has 14 residues. The CDR3 DNA is TGTGCCAGCAGGCCAGGGTTGAGCAATCAGCCCCAGCATTTT. This encodes CASRPGLSNQPQHF.

The chain is built from TRBV13 and TRBJ1-1, with D possibly being TRBD1 (5 bases). Trimming left V 1 base short and J 11 bases short, with 11 bases between. The CDR3 extends over 12 amino acids. Germline V gene lookup returns CDR1 PRHDT and CDR2 FYEKMQ (reference sequence). The CDR3 DNA sequence: TGTGCCAGCAGCTTAGCCCCAGGGTGGGCTTTCTTT. Translation gives CASSLAPGWAFF.